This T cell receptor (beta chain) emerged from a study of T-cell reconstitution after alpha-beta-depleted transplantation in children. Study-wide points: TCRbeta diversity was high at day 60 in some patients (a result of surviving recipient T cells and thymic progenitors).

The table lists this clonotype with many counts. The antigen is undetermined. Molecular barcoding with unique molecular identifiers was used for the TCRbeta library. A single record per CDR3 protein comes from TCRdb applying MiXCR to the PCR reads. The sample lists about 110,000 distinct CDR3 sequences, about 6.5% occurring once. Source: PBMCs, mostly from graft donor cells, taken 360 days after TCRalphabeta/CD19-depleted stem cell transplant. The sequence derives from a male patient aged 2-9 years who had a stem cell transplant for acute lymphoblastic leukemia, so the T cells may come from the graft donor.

The CDR3 DNA sequence: TGTGCCAGCAGCGCTGGGGGGGGTAAAAACACCATATATTTT. Encoded protein: CASSAGGGKNTIYF. The V and J genes are TRBV9 and TRBJ1-3, with a weak D call TRBD1 (5 bases). The CDR3 consists of 14 residues. The germline CDR1 and CDR2 sequences are SGDLS and YYNGEE. The germline V and J ends were trimmed by 3 bases and 6 bases, with 13 bases remaining between them.